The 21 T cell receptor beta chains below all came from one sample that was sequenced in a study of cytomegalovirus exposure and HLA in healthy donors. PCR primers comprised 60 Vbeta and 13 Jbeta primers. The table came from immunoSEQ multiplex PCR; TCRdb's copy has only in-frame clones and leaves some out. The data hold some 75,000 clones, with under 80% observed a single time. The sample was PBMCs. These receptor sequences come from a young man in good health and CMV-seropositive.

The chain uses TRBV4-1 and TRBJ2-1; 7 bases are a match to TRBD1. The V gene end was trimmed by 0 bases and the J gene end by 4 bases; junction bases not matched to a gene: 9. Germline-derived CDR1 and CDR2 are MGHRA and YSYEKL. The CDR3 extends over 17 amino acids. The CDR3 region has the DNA TGCGCCAGCAGCCAAGACCTCCGGGACAGCTATTACAATGAGCAGTTCTTC. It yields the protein CASSQDLRDSYYNEQFF.

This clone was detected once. In DNA, the CDR3 is TGTGCCAGCAGCACTTACCGGCGCGGGAGGATGAGTCACAAAGATACGCAGTATTTT. This sequence encodes CASSTYRRGRMSHKDTQYF. The rearrangement links TRBV11-2 to TRBJ2-3, with TRBD2 matching over 8 bases. V was clipped by 5 bases and J by 5 bases; unmatched bases: 21. The germline V gene has CDR1 SGHAT and CDR2 FQNNGV. CDR3 size: 19 residues.

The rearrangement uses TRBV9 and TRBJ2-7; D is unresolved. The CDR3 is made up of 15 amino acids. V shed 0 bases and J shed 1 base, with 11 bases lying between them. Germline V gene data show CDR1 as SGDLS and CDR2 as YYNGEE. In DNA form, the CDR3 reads TGTGCCAGCAGCGTAGGAGAGAGATCTTCCTACGAGCAGTACTTC. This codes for CASSVGERSSYEQYF.

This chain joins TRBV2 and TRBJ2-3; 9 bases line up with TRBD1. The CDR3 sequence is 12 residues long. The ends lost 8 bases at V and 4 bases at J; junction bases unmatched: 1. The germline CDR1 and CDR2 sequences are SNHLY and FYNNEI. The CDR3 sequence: CASRDRADTQYF. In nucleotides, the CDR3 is TGTGCCAGCCGGGACAGGGCAGATACGCAGTATTTT.

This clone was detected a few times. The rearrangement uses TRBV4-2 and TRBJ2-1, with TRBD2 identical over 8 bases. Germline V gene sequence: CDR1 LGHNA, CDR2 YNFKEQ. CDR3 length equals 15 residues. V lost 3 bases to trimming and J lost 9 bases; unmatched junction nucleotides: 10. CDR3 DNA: TGTGCCAGCAGCCAGGAGGGGACTAGAGGGGGTGAGCAGTTCTTC. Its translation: CASSQEGTRGGEQFF.

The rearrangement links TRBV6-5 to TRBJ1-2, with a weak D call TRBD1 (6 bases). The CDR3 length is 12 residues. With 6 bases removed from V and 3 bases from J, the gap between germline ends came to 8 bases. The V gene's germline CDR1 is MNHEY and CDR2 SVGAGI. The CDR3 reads CASRRTDYGYTF. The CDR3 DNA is TGTGCCAGCAGACGGACAGACTATGGCTACACCTTC.

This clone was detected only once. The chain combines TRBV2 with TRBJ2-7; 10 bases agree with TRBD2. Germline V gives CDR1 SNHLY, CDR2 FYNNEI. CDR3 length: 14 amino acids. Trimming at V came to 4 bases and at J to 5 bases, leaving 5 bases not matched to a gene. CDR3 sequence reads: CASSVLAGEDEQYF. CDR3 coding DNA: TGTGCCAGCAGTGTTCTAGCGGGAGAGGACGAGCAGTACTTC.

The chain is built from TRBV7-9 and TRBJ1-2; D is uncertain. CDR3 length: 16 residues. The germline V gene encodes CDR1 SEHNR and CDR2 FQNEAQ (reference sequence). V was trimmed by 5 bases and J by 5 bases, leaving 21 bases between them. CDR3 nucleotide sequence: TGTGCCAGCAGCCTCTCTGACCCGACTGGCTCTTATGGCTACACCTTC. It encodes CASSLSDPTGSYGYTF. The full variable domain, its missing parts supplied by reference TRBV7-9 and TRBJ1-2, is DTGVSQNPRHKITKRGQNVTFRCDPISEHNRLYWYRQTLGQGPEFLTYFQNEAQLEKSRLLSDRFSAERPKGSFSTLEIQRTEQGDSAMYLCASSLSDPTGSYGYTFGSGTRLTVV.

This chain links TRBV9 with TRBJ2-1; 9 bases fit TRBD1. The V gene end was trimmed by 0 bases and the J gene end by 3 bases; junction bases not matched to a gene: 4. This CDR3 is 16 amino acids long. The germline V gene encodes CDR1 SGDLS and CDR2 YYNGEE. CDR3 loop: CASSVARDRDYNEQFF. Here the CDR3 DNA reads TGTGCCAGCAGCGTAGCCCGGGACAGGGACTACAATGAGCAGTTCTTC.

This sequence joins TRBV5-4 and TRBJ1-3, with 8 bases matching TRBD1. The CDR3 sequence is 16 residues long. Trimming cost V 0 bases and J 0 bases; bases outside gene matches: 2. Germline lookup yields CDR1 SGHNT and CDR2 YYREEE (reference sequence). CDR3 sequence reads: CASSLAGTGSGNTIYF. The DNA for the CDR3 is TGTGCCAGCAGCTTGGCCGGGACAGGCTCTGGAAACACCATATATTTT.

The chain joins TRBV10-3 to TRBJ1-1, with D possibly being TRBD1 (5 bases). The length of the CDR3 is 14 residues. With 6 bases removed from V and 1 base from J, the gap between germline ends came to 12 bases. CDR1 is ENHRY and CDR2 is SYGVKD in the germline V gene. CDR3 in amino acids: CAIRNAGGNTEAFF. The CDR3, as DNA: TGTGCCATCAGGAACGCGGGGGGGAACACTGAAGCTTTCTTT.

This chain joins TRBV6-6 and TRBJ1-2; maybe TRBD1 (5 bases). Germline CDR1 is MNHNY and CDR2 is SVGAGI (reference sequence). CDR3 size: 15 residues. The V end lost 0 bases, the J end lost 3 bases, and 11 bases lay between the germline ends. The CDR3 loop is CASSYSLSRDYGYTF. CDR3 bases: TGTGCCAGCAGTTACTCTTTGAGCAGGGACTATGGCTACACCTTC.

CDR3 nucleotides: TGCGCCAGCAGTGAGTCACTAGCGGGATACAATGAGCAGTTCTTC. Its translation: CASSESLAGYNEQFF. The chain employs TRBV10-1 and TRBJ2-1, with TRBD2 matching 10 bases. CDR3 size: 15 residues. The germline gives CDR1 WNHNN, CDR2 SYGVQD (reference sequence). V trimming: 0 bases; J trimming: 4 bases; junction bases outside the gene matches: 0.

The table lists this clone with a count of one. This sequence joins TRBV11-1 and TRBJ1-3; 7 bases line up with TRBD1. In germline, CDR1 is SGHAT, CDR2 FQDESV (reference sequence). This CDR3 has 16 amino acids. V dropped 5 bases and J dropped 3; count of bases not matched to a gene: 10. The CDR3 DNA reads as TGTGCCAGCAGCCGTCACGGACAGGACTATGGAAACACCATATATTTT. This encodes CASSRHGQDYGNTIYF. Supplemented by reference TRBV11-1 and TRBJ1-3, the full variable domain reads EAEVAQSPRYKITEKSQAVAFWCDPISGHATLYWYRQILGQGPELLVQFQDESVVDDSQLPKDRFSAERLKGVDSTLKIQPAELGDSAMYLCASSRHGQDYGNTIYFGEGSWLTVV.

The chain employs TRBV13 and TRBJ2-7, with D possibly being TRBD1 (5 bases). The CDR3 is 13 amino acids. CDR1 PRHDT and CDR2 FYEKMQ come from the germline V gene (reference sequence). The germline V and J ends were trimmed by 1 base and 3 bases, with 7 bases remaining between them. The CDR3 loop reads CASSLDRSYEQYF. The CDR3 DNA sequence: TGTGCCAGCAGCTTAGACAGGAGCTACGAGCAGTACTTC.

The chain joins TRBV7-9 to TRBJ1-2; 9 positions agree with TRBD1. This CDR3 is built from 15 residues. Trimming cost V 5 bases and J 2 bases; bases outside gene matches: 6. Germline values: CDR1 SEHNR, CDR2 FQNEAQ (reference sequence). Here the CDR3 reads CASSPRTGENYGYTF. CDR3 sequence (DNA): TGTGCCAGCAGCCCACGGACAGGGGAGAACTATGGCTACACCTTC.

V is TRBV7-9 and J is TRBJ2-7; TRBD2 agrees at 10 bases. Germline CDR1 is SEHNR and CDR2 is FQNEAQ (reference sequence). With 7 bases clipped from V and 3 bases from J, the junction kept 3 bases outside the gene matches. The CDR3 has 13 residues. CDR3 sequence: CASTLAGVYEQYF. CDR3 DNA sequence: TGTGCCAGCACGCTAGCGGGAGTCTACGAGCAGTACTTC.

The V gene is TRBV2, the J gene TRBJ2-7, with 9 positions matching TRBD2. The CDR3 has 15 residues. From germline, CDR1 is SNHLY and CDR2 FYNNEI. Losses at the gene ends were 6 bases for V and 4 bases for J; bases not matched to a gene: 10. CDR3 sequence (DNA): TGTGCCAGCAGCGCGGAAAGCGGGAGGCCTTACGAGCAGTACTTC. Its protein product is CASSAESGRPYEQYF.

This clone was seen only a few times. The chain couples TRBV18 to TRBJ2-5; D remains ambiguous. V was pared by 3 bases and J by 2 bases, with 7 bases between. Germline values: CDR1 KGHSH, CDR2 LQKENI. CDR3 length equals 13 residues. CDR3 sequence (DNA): TGTGCCAGCTCACCCCCTATGCAAGAGACCCAGTACTTC. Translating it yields CASSPPMQETQYF.

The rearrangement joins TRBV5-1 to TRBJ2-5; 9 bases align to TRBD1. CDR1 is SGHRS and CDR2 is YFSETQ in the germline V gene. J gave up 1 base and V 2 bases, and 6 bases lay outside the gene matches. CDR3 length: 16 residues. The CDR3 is CASSLQGALPQETQYF. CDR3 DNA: TGCGCCAGCAGCTTACAGGGGGCGCTCCCCCAAGAGACCCAGTACTTC.

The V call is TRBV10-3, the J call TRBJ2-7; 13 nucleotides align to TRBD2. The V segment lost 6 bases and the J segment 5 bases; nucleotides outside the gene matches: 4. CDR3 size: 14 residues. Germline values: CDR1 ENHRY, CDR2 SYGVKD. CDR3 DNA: TGTGCCATCAGGCCGGGACTAGCGGGGAACGAGCAGTACTTC. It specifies CAIRPGLAGNEQYF.